This TCR beta chain appears in the sequencing data of a study of blood T cell repertoires in COVID-19. Study details: Sites in the United States, Italy and Spain provided acute and convalescent COVID-19 samples. PBMCs, B-cell-depleted T cells, or T cells provided the cDNA or gDNA that made up the material.

Patients in Seattle were enrolled during active infection, then followed longitudinally. This clone was detected a few times. There are 15 residues in the CDR3. V dropped 6 bases and J dropped 1 base, with 16 bases sitting between them. From germline, CDR1 is SGHVS and CDR2 FNYEAQ. Per the original data handling: The assay estimated nucleated cells by amplifying reference gene primers. Clones were read by immunoSEQ multiplex PCR, and TCRdb kept only the in-frame ones, dropping some. V and J calls and clone size are as listed in that table; D and trimming were resolved from the DNA. Here the sample spans roughly 200,000 clones, 81% being singletons.

Sequencing was performed on peripheral blood. The receptor was derived from a middle-aged woman with COVID-19, enrolled during active disease. The chain couples TRBV7-6 to TRBJ2-7, with TRBD1 as a possible D gene (6 bases). The CDR3 sequence: CASSRFTGSSYEQYF. As DNA, the CDR3 is TGTGCCAGCAGTCGTTTTACAGGGTCGTCCTACGAGCAGTACTTC.